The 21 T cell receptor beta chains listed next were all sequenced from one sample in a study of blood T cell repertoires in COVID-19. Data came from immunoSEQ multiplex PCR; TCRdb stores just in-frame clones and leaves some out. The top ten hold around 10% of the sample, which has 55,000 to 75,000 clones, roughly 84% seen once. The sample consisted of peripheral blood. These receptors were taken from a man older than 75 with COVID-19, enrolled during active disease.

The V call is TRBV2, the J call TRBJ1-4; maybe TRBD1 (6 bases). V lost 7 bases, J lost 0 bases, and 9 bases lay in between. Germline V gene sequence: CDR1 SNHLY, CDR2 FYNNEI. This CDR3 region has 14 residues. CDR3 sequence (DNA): TGTGCCAGCACCGGACAGACAACTAATGAAAAACTGTTTTTT. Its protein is CASTGQTTNEKLFF.

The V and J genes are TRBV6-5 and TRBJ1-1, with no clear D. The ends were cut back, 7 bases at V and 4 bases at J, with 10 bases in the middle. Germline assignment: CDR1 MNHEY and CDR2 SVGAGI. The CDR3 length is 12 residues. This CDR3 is CASTPGGTEAFF. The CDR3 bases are TGTGCCAGCACCCCTGGCGGCACTGAAGCTTTCTTT.

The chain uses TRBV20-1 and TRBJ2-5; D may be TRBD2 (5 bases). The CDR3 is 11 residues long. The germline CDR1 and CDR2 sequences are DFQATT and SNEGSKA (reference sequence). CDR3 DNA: TGCAGCGTCAACGCCCGGGGGACCCAGTACTTC. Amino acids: CSVNARGTQYF.

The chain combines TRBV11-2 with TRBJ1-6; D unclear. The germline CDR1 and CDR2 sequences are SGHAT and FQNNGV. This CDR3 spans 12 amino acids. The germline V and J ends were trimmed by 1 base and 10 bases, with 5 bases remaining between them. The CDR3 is CASSLGGSPLHF. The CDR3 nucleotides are TGTGCCAGCAGCTTAGGAGGGTCACCCCTCCACTTT.

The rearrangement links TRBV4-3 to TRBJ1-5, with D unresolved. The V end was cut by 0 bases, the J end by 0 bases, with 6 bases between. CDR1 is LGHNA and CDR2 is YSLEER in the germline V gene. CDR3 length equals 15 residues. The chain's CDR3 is CASSQDGVSNQPQHF. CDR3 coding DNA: TGCGCCAGCAGCCAAGACGGGGTTAGCAATCAGCCCCAGCATTTT.

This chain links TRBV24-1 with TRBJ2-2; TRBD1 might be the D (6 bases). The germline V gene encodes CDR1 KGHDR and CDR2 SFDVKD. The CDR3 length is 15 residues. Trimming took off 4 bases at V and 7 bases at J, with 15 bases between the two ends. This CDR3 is CATSDPVGRGGELFF. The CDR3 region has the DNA TGTGCCACCAGTGACCCGGTGGGCAGGGGCGGGGAGCTGTTTTTT.

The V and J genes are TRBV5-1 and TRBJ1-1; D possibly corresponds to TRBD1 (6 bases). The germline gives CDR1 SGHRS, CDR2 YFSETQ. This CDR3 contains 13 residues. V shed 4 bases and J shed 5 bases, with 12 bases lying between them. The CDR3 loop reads CASSPYRATEAFF. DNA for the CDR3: TGCGCCAGCAGCCCTTACAGGGCGACTGAAGCTTTCTTT.

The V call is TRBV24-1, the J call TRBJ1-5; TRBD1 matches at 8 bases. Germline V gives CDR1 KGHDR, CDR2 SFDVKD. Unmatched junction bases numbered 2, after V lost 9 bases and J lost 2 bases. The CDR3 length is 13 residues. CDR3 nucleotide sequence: TGTGCCACCTCGGGACAGGGCAATCAGCCCCAGCATTTT. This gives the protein CATSGQGNQPQHF.

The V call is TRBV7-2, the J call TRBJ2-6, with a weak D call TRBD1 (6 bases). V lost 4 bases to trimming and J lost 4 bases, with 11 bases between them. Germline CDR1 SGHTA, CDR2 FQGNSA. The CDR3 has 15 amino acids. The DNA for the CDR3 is TGTGCCAGCAGCTCCACAGGGTTAGGGGCCAACGTCCTGACTTTC. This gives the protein CASSSTGLGANVLTF. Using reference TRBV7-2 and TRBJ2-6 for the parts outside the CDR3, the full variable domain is GAGVSQSPSNKVTEKGKDVELRCDPISGHTALYWYRQSLGQGLEFLIYFQGNSAPDKSGLPSDRFSAERTGGSVSTLTIQRTQQEDSAVYLCASSSTGLGANVLTFGAGSRLTVL.

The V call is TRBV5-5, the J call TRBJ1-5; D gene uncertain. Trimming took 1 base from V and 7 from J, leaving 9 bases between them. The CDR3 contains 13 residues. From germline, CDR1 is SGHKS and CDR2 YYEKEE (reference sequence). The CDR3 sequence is CASSLFLRQPQHF. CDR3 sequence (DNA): TGTGCCAGCAGCTTGTTCTTGAGGCAGCCCCAGCATTTT.

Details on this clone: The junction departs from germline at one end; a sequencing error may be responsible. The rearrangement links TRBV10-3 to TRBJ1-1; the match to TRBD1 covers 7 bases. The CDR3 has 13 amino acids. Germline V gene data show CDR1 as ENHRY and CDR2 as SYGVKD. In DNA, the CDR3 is TGTGCCATCAATGGAGACAGGGCGGGACATGGCCTCTTT. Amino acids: CAINGDRAGHGLF.

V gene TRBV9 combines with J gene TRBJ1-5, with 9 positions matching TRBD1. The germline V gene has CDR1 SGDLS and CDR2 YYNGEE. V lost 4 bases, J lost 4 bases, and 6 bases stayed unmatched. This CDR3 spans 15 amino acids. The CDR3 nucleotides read TGTGCCAGCAGCCTGGGACAGGGAAGTAATCAGCCCCAGCATTTT. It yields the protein CASSLGQGSNQPQHF.

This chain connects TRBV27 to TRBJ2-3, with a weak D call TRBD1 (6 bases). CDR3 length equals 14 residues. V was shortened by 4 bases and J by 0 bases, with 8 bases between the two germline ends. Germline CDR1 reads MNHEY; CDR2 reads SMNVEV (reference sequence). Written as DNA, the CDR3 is TGTGCCAGCAGTTACAGGGCTAGCACAGATACGCAGTATTTT. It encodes CASSYRASTDTQYF.

The DNA for the CDR3 is TGTGCCAGCAGCTCGAACAAGGGGGAGAGCGTCGGACAAAAACTGTTTTTT. Protein sequence: CASSSNKGESVGQKLFF. The chain is built from TRBV7-2 and TRBJ1-4, with a tentative D call TRBD1 (6 bases). Trimming took 4 bases from V and 9 from J, leaving 24 bases between them. CDR1 and CDR2 (germline): SGHTA, FQGNSA. CDR3 length equals 17 residues.

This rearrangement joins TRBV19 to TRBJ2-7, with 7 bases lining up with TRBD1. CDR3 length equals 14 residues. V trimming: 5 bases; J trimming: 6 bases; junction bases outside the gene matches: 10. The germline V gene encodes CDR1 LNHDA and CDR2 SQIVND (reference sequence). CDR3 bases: TGTGCCAGTAGTCCCGGGACAGTGAATTCCGAGCAGTACTTC. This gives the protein CASSPGTVNSEQYF.

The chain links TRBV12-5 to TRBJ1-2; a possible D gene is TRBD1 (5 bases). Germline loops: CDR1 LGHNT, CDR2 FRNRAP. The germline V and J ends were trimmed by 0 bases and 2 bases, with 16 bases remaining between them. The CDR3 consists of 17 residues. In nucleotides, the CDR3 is TGTGCTAGTGGTTTGGTACTAAGGGAACAGGAGAACTATGGCTACACCTTC. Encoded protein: CASGLVLREQENYGYTF.

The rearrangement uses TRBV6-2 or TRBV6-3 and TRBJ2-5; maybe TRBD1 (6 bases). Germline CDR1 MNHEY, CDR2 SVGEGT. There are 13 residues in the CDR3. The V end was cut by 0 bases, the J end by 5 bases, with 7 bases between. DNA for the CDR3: TGTGCCAGCAGTTACTCTAGGGGGGAGACCCAGTACTTC. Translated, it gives CASSYSRGETQYF.

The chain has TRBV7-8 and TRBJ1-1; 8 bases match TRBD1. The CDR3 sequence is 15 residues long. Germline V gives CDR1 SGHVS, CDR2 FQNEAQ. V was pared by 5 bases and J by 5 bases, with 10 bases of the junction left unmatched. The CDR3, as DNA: TGTGCCAGCAGCGCATACAGGGGGAGGGGAACTGAAGCTTTCTTT. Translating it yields CASSAYRGRGTEAFF.

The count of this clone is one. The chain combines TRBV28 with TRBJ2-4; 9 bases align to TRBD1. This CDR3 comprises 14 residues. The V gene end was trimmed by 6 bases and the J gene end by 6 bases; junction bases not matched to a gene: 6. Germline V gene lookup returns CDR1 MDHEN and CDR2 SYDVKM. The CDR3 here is CASRLQGAGNIQYF. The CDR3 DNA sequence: TGTGCCAGCAGATTACAGGGGGCAGGAAACATTCAGTACTTC. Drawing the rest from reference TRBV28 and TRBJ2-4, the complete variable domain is DVKVTQSSRYLVKRTGEKVFLECVQDMDHENMFWYRQDPGLGLRLIYFSYDVKMKEKGDIPEGYSVSREKKERFSLILESASTNQTSMYLCASRLQGAGNIQYFGAGTRLSVL.

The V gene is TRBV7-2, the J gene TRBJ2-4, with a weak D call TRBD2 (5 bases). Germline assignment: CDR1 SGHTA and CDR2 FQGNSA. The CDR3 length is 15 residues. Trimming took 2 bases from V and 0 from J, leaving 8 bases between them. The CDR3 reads CASSLSRGAKNIQYF. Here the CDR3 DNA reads TGTGCCAGCAGCTTATCTCGGGGAGCCAAAAACATTCAGTACTTC.

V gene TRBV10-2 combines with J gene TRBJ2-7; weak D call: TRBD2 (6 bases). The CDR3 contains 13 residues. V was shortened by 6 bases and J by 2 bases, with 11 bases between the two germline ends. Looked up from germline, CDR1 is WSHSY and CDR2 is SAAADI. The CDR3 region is CASREGSAYEQYV. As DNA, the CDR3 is TGCGCCAGCAGGGAGGGCTCCGCCTACGAGCAGTACGTC.